The text below deals with one TCR beta chain. No antigen is known for it. The CDR3 has 16 amino acids. The V segment lost 3 bases and the J segment 8 bases; nucleotides outside the gene matches: 11. CDR1 SGDLS and CDR2 YYNGEE come from the germline V gene. The data were obtained in a study of cytomegalovirus exposure and HLA in healthy donors. Points from the study as a whole: Altogether, about 160 TCR beta chains were recorded as cytomegalovirus-associated.

This PCR relied on a set of 60 Vbeta primers and 13 Jbeta primers. TCRdb keeps only in-frame clones here, not all; method: immunoSEQ multiplex PCR. The clone table shows approximately 110,000 clones, with the ten largest holding around 7%. This chain joins TRBV9 and TRBJ2-1; TRBD2 agrees at 10 bases. The TCR originated in a man aged 35-49 years in good health and CMV-seropositive. Input material: PBMCs. The DNA of the CDR3 is TGTGCCAGCAGCGGGCCCCCCGGGACTAGCGATCATGAGCAGTTCTTC. It translates to CASSGPPGTSDHEQFF.